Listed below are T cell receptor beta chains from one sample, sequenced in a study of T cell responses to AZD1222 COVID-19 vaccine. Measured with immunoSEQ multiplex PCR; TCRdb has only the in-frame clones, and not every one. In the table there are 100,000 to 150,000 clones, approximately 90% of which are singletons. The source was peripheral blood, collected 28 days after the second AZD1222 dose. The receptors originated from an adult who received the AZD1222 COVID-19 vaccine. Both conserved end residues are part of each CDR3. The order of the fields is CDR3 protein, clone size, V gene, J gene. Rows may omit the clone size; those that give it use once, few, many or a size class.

CASSLSRLAGAWTGELFF,.,TRBV28,TRBJ2-2
CASSLRQVNYGYTF,few,TRBV28,TRBJ1-2
CAISDRGPDNYGYTF,.,TRBV10-3,TRBJ1-2
CASVYGFNEKLFF,.,TRBV6-5,TRBJ1-4
CASSSPDRNTGELFF,.,TRBV9,TRBJ2-2
CASSHQGQANYGYTF,.,TRBV19,TRBJ1-2
CSVELAKNIQYF,.,TRBV29-1,TRBJ2-4
CASSQLAGATDTQYF,.,TRBV7-9,TRBJ2-3
CSALGGQPQHF,.,TRBV20-1,TRBJ1-5
CSYRAGTQYF,.,TRBV29-1,TRBJ2-5
CARSFLPGPQGQIDKNIQYF,.,TRBV5-3,TRBJ2-4